The 7 T cell receptor beta chains below all came from one sample that was sequenced in a study of shared clonotypes between healthy human individuals. Sequenced by immunoSEQ multiplex PCR; TCRdb stores in-frame clones only, minus some. Here the sample spans over 950,000 clones, about 80% being singletons. The sample was memory CD4+ T cells from PBMCs. The subset is: CD45RA-negative fraction. These receptors all come from a man aged 18 to 30 in good health. Some clones in this sample may be carry-over from other donors' samples.

The table lists this clone with a few counts. The chain recombines TRBV5-1 with TRBJ2-1; D possibly corresponds to TRBD1 (7 bases). The CDR3 consists of 16 residues. The germline V gene encodes CDR1 SGHRS and CDR2 YFSETQ. V lost 2 bases to trimming and J lost 3 bases, with 15 bases between them. The DNA for the CDR3 is TGCGCCAGCAGCTTACGACAGGGAGCGGGCTACAATGAGCAGTTCTTC. Residues: CASSLRQGAGYNEQFF.

The chain carries TRBV5-1 and TRBJ2-5; TRBD2 matches 9 bases. The CDR3 is made up of 16 amino acids. Germline loops: CDR1 SGHRS, CDR2 YFSETQ. J lost 1 base, V lost 0 bases, and 4 bases had no gene match. The CDR3 region is CASSLGTSASQETQYF. The CDR3 region has the DNA TGCGCCAGCAGCTTGGGGACTAGCGCCTCCCAAGAGACCCAGTACTTC.

The chain combines TRBV6-6 with TRBJ2-7, with no clear D. V was cut by 6 bases and J by 2 bases, with 17 bases left in between. The CDR3 has 15 amino acids. The germline gives CDR1 MNHNY, CDR2 SVGAGI (reference sequence). CDR3 region: CASRPDLRSAYEQYF. For the CDR3, the DNA is TGTGCCAGCAGGCCCGACTTGCGGAGTGCCTACGAGCAGTACTTC.

The V gene is TRBV6-5, the J gene TRBJ1-1; D is ambiguous. Per the germline V gene, CDR1 is MNHEY and CDR2 is SVGAGI. This CDR3 is built from 14 residues. V dropped 6 bases and J dropped 1 base, with 12 bases sitting between them. CDR3 sequence (DNA): TGTGCCAGCAGCCTTTGGACTGGGAACACTGAAGCTTTCTTT. Protein sequence: CASSLWTGNTEAFF.

The chain combines TRBV28 with TRBJ2-1, with a tentative D call TRBD2 (5 bases). V dropped 6 bases and J dropped 8 bases, with 14 bases sitting between them. In germline, CDR1 is MDHEN, CDR2 SYDVKM. The CDR3 sequence is 13 residues long. CDR3 protein: CASRETGSDEQFF. In DNA, the CDR3 is TGTGCCAGCAGGGAAACGGGGAGCGATGAGCAGTTCTTC.

CDR3 sequence reads: CASTPGQGADYGYTF. CDR3 DNA sequence: TGTGCCAGCACCCCTGGACAGGGGGCGGACTATGGCTACACCTTC. The chain has TRBV7-9 and TRBJ1-2; 11 nucleotides align to TRBD1. Germline trimming cut 7 bases from V and 3 bases from J; bases unmatched to any gene: 7. Germline-derived CDR1 and CDR2 are SEHNR and FQNEAQ (reference sequence). This CDR3 region has 15 residues.

The chain employs TRBV18 and TRBJ2-7; D is undetermined. The CDR3 has 13 residues. CDR1 KGHSH and CDR2 LQKENI come from the germline V gene. V was clipped by 2 bases and J by 4 bases, with 9 bases between them. The CDR3 spells CASSPGVGYEQYF. DNA of the CDR3: TGTGCCAGCTCACCAGGGGTCGGGTACGAGCAGTACTTC.